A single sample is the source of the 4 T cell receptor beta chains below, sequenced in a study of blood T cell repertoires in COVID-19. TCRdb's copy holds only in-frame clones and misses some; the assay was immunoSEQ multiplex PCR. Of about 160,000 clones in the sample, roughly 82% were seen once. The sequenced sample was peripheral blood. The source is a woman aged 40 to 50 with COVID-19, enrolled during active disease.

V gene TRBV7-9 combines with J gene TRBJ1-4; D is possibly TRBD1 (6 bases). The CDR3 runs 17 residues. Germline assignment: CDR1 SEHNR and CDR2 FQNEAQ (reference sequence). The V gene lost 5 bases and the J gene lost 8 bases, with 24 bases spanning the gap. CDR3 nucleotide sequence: TGTGCCAGCAGCCCTCAACTTGCCCGCCATGGGGGCGAAAAACTGTTTTTT. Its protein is CASSPQLARHGGEKLFF.

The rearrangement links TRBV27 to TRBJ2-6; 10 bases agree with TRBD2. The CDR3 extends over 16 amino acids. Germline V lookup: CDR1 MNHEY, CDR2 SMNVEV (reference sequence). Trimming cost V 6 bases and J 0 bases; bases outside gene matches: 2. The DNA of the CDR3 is TGTGCCAGCAGGGGACTAGCGAGCTCTGGGGCCAACGTCCTGACTTTC. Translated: CASRGLASSGANVLTF. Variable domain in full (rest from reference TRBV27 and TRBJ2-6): EAQVTQNPRYLITVTGKKLTVTCSQNMNHEYMSWYRQDPGLGLRQIYYSMNVEVTDKGDVPEGYKVSRKEKRNFPLILESPSPNQTSLYFCASRGLASSGANVLTFGAGSRLTVL.

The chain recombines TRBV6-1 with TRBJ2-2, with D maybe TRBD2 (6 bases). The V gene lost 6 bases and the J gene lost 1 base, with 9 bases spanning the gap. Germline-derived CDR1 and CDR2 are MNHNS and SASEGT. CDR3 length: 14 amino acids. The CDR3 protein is CASRRDLNTGELFF. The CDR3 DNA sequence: TGTGCCAGCAGAAGGGACTTGAACACCGGGGAGCTGTTTTTT.

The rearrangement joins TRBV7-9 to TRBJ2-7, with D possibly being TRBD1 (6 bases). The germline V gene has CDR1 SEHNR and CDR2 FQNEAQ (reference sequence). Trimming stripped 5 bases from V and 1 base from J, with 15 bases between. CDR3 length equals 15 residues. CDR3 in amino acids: CASSLGQKFSYEQYF. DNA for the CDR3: TGTGCCAGCAGCCTCGGACAGAAATTTTCCTACGAGCAGTACTTC.